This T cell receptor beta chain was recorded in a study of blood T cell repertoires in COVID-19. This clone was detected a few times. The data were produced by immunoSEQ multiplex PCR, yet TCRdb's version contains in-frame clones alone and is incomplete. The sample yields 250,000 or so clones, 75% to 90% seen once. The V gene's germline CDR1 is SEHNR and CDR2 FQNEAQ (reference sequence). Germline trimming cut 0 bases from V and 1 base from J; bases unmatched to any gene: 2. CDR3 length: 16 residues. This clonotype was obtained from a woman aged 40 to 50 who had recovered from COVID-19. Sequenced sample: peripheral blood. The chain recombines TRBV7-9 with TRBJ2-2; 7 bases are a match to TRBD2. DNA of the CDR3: TGTGCCAGCAGCTTAGCCGCGGGAGTGAACACCGGGGAGCTGTTTTTT. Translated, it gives CASSLAAGVNTGELFF.